Listed below are T cell receptor beta chains from one sample, sequenced in a study of T cell changes during pregnancy in multiple sclerosis. Assay: immunoSEQ multiplex PCR; the TCRdb copy retains only in-frame clones and omits some. The data hold 35,000 to 55,000 clones, with 92% observed a single time. Sequencing was carried out using peripheral blood. The receptors were sampled from a female donor with multiple sclerosis, enrolled in a pregnancy study. Both conserved end residues are part of each CDR3. The D gene is left open where the match is weak. Clone sizes are given selectively: once, few, many, or a class where the clone is expanded.

abundance | d_gene | len | j_gene | v_gene | CDR3aa | CDR3nt
- | - | 14 | TRBJ2-2 | TRBV18 | CASSRQVSTGELFF | TGTGCCAGCTCCCGACAGGTTTCAACCGGGGAGCTGTTTTTT
- | TRBD2 | 15 | TRBJ2-7 | TRBV7-9 | CASSLSGRFTYEQYF | TGTGCCAGCAGCCTTAGCGGGAGGTTCACCTACGAGCAGTACTTC
- | - | 14 | TRBJ1-3 | TRBV27 | CASSSTAVGNTIYF | TGTGCCAGCAGTTCAACGGCGGTAGGAAACACCATATATTTT
few | - | 17 | TRBJ1-5 | TRBV7-9 | CASSSSSGTRSNQPQHF | TGTGCCAGCAGCTCCTCTTCCGGGACACGAAGCAATCAGCCCCAGCATTTT
- | - | 17 | TRBJ1-1 | TRBV6-1 | CASSDAFRIGSGTEAFF | TGTGCCAGCAGTGACGCCTTCCGGATCGGGAGTGGCACTGAAGCTTTCTTT
- | TRBD1 | 15 | TRBJ1-4 | TRBV5-6 | CASSLYRGTNEKLFF | TGTGCCAGCAGTTTGTACAGGGGCACTAATGAAAAACTGTTTTTT
- | TRBD1 | 16 | TRBJ1-1 | TRBV10-3 | CAMTLGTGGSETEAFF | TGTGCCATGACCCTCGGGACAGGGGGCTCGGAGACTGAAGCTTTCTTT
- | - | 13 | TRBJ1-4 | TRBV11-2 | CASSLRTAEKLFF | TGTGCCAGCAGCTTAAGAACCGCTGAAAAACTGTTTTTT
- | TRBD1 | 15 | TRBJ2-5 | TRBV7-2 | CASSRGQGRGETQYF | TGTGCCAGCAGCCGCGGACAGGGGAGGGGAGAGACCCAGTACTTC
- | - | 15 | TRBJ1-2 | TRBV27 | CASSPNGGANYGYTF | TGTGCCAGCAGTCCCAACGGGGGAGCTAACTATGGCTACACCTTC
- | - | 17 | TRBJ2-7 | TRBV2 | CASSKKVYRAGFVEQYF | TGTGCCAGCTCTAAGAAAGTCTATCGGGCTGGGTTCGTGGAGCAGTACTTC
- | - | 15 | TRBJ1-1 | TRBV6-6 | CASSYPRGAHTEAFF | TGTGCCAGCAGTTACCCCCGAGGGGCGCACACTGAAGCTTTCTTT
- | - | 16 | TRBJ1-2 | TRBV14 | CASSQDNVRGNYGYTF | TGTGCCAGCAGCCAAGATAATGTTCGGGGGAACTATGGCTACACCTTC
- | - | 12 | TRBJ1-1 | TRBV28 | CASSLRGTEAFF | TGTGCCAGCAGTTTGAGAGGAACTGAAGCTTTCTTT
- | TRBD2 | 15 | TRBJ2-7 | TRBV5-1 | CASSKGLAELYEQYF | TGCGCCAGCAGTAAGGGACTAGCGGAGCTCTACGAGCAGTACTTC
- | - | 13 | TRBJ1-2 | TRBV18 | CASSPGRNYGYTF | TGTGCCAGCTCACCAGGCAGAAACTATGGCTACACCTTC
- | - | 13 | TRBJ2-7 | TRBV28 | CASSLIRFGEQYF | TGTGCCAGCAGTTTAATTAGGTTCGGAGAGCAGTACTTC
once | TRBD1 | 15 | TRBJ1-1 | TRBV4-1 | CASSPLQGAPGEAFF | TGCGCCAGCAGCCCCTTACAGGGGGCTCCTGGTGAAGCTTTCTTT
- | TRBD1 | 14 | TRBJ1-2 | TRBV18 | CASSLTGGSYGYTF | TGTGCCAGCTCACTGACAGGGGGCAGCTATGGCTACACCTTC
- | - | 13 | TRBJ2-7 | TRBV12-5 | CASGFYRTSEQYF | TGTGCTAGTGGTTTCTATAGGACTTCCGAGCAGTACTTC
- | - | 11 | TRBJ2-1 | TRBV6-5 | CASFHNNEQFF | TGTGCCAGCTTTCACAACAATGAGCAGTTCTTC
- | TRBD1 | 18 | TRBJ1-2 | TRBV30 | CAWSMTGTASRWYYGYTF | TGTGCCTGGAGTATGACCGGGACAGCCTCTCGGTGGTACTATGGCTACACCTTC
- | - | 12 | TRBJ2-7 | TRBV7-9 | CASSLRFHEQYF | TGTGCCAGCAGCTTAAGATTCCACGAGCAGTACTTC
- | - | 13 | TRBJ2-5 | TRBV14 | CASSQGWEGTQYF | TGTGCCAGCAGCCAAGGATGGGAAGGGACCCAGTACTTC
- | - | 13 | TRBJ2-7 | TRBV19 | CASSPGDSYEQYF | TGTGCCAGTAGTCCAGGGGACTCCTACGAGCAGTACTTC
- | TRBD1 | 15 | TRBJ1-2 | TRBV5-1 | CASSAETGAYYGYTF | TGCGCCAGCAGCGCAGAGACAGGGGCTTACTATGGCTACACCTTC
- | TRBD2 | 18 | TRBJ2-1 | TRBV18 | CASSPLGTSGSSYNEQFF | TGTGCCAGCTCACCCCTCGGGACTAGCGGGAGCTCCTACAATGAGCAGTTCTTC
- | - | 16 | TRBJ2-2 | TRBV27 | CASRLTRDPQTGELFF | TGTGCCAGCAGACTAACTCGGGACCCCCAAACCGGGGAGCTGTTTTTT
- | - | 15 | TRBJ2-7 | TRBV28 | CASSLPGTGSYEQYF | TGTGCCAGCAGTTTACCCGGGACTGGATCCTACGAGCAGTACTTC
- | TRBD2 | 15 | TRBJ2-5 | TRBV5-4 | CASSLRGGRQETQYF | TGTGCCAGCAGCTTACGCGGGGGAAGACAAGAGACCCAGTACTTC
once | TRBD2 | 16 | TRBJ2-7 | TRBV5-6 | CASSAGLAETTYEQYF | TGTGCCAGCAGCGCGGGACTAGCGGAAACAACCTACGAGCAGTACTTC
- | TRBD2 | 14 | TRBJ2-1 | TRBV29-1 | CSVDGGSYYNEQFF | TGCAGCGTTGATGGCGGGAGCTATTACAATGAGCAGTTCTTC
- | TRBD1 | 14 | TRBJ2-7 | TRBV7-9 | CASSLGGGTYEQYF | TGTGCCAGCAGCTTAGGAGGGGGCACATACGAGCAGTACTTC
medium-sized | - | 12 | TRBJ1-4 | TRBV30 | CAWSVLREKLFF | TGTGCCTGGAGTGTACTTAGAGAAAAACTGTTTTTT
- | TRBD1 | 13 | TRBJ1-5 | TRBV19 | CATSGTGYQPQHF | TGTGCCACCTCCGGGACAGGGTATCAGCCCCAGCATTTT
- | - | 17 | TRBJ1-6 | TRBV10-2 | CASSESASHTYNSPLHF | TGCGCCAGCAGTGAGTCAGCAAGCCACACCTATAATTCACCCCTCCACTTT
- | - | 13 | TRBJ1-2 | TRBV12-5 | CASGLATTYGYTF | TGTGCTAGTGGTTTGGCGACGACCTATGGCTACACCTTC
- | - | 16 | TRBJ1-2 | TRBV27 | CASSSWTGRENYGYTF | TGTGCCAGCAGTTCGTGGACTGGGAGGGAAAACTATGGCTACACCTTC
- | TRBD2 | 15 | TRBJ2-1 | TRBV5-1 | CASSLDVAGGNEQFF | TGCGCCAGCAGCTTGGATGTAGCGGGAGGAAATGAGCAGTTCTTC
few | TRBD1 | 15 | TRBJ1-4 | TRBV4-2 | CASSPPGQGNEKLFF | TGTGCCAGCAGCCCCCCGGGACAGGGTAATGAAAAACTGTTTTTT
- | TRBD2 | 15 | TRBJ2-1 | TRBV6-6 | CASSPTGGQYNEQFF | TGTGCCAGCAGCCCCACGGGAGGGCAGTACAATGAGCAGTTCTTC
- | - | 15 | TRBJ1-3 | TRBV28 | CASSLRGSSGNTIYF | TGTGCCAGCAGTTTACGGGGTTCGTCTGGAAACACCATATATTTT
- | - | 11 | TRBJ1-2 | TRBV7-9 | CASSSSHGYTF | TGTGCCAGCAGCTCGTCCCATGGCTACACCTTC
- | TRBD1 | 14 | TRBJ2-7 | TRBV4-2 | CATAPRQGAAEQYF | TGTGCCACCGCCCCAAGGCAGGGGGCGGCCGAGCAGTACTTC
- | TRBD1 | 16 | TRBJ1-5 | TRBV4-1 | CASSPAGQGRSQPQHF | TGCGCCAGCAGCCCCGCGGGACAGGGTAGGAGTCAGCCCCAGCATTTT
- | - | 16 | TRBJ1-3 | TRBV6-5 | CASSSPGFVSGNTIYF | TGTGCCAGCAGTTCACCAGGGTTCGTCTCTGGAAACACCATATATTTT
- | TRBD2 | 16 | TRBJ2-3 | TRBV7-3 | CASSPQRGTSTDTQYF | TGTGCCAGCAGCCCCCAGCGGGGGACTAGCACAGATACGCAGTATTTT
- | - | 15 | TRBJ2-1 | TRBV4-1 | CASSQGRLERVEQFF | TGCGCCAGCAGCCAGGGGCGACTAGAGCGCGTTGAGCAGTTCTTC
- | TRBD1 | 14 | TRBJ1-2 | TRBV13 | CASSFRQGAEGYTF | TGTGCCAGCAGCTTTCGACAGGGGGCAGAAGGCTACACCTTC
- | TRBD1 | 16 | TRBJ1-5 | TRBV19 | CASRKNDRALGQPQHF | TGTGCCAGTAGGAAAAACGACAGGGCGTTGGGTCAGCCCCAGCATTTT
- | TRBD2 | 14 | TRBJ2-7 | TRBV7-9 | CASSLGLAGAEQYF | TGTGCCAGCAGCTTAGGGCTAGCGGGAGCCGAGCAGTACTTC
few | - | 14 | TRBJ2-7 | TRBV28 | CASRKTGEAYEQYF | TGTGCCAGCAGGAAAACAGGGGAGGCCTACGAGCAGTACTTC
- | TRBD2 | 18 | TRBJ2-2 | TRBV27 | CASTKAGLAGVGTGELFF | TGTGCCAGCACCAAGGCCGGACTAGCGGGAGTCGGAACCGGGGAGCTGTTTTTT
- | - | 12 | TRBJ2-3 | TRBV7-3 | CASSLAPNTQYF | TGTGCCAGCAGCTTAGCCCCTAATACGCAGTATTTT
- | - | 17 | TRBJ2-3 | TRBV7-9 | CASSLSLAEKSTDTQYF | TGTGCCAGCAGCTTAAGCTTAGCGGAGAAAAGCACAGATACGCAGTATTTT